This TCR beta chain was profiled in a study of vaccination and CD4 T cells after COVID-19. Across the study: Six males and four females constituted the convalescent cohort, two of whom were Hispanic. Median time from COVID diagnosis to post-COVID sampling was roughly 100 days (35 to 161). Post-vaccination specimens were collected at a median of approximately 72 days following dose two (range 14 to 241). The control cultures got either a CEFX pool, an HIV-1 Nef pool, or no peptide at all.

With the Oncomine TCR Beta short-read assay, DNA from cultured CD4+ T cells was sequenced. TCRdb itself ran the PCR reads through MiXCR, one entry per CDR3 protein. The sample has roughly 4,000 distinct CDR3 sequences, about 45% seen once. Documented treatment: approximately nine-day PBMC culture with coronavirus spike peptide pools or control peptides (ViraFEST assay). About this clonotype itself: The target antigen is unknown.

Germline values: CDR1 SGHTS, CDR2 YDEGEE. V shed 0 bases and J 7 bases; nucleotides not matched to a gene: 8. This CDR3 contains 16 residues. The J gene is TRBJ2-2, the V gene TRBV5-8, with 8 bases that match TRBD2. The sequence came from a human donor who had recovered from COVID-19. Sample: CD4+ T cells from blood, cultured in vitro. CDR3 sequence: CASSLAGTRYVGELFF. CDR3 bases: TGTGCCAGCAGCTTGGCCGGGACTAGATATGTCGGGGAGCTGTTTTTT.